Presented here are 11 T cell receptor beta chains from one specimen sequenced in a study of T cells in Graves' hyperthyroidism and ophthalmopathy. RNA transcripts were the template for amplifying TCR beta CDR3 regions. With the HTBI primer set, the TCR CDR3 went through a first round of RT-PCR. TCRdb used MiXCR to reprocess the multiplex PCR reads, holding one entry per CDR3 protein. The top ten clones hold about 50% of a sample with 490,000 or so distinct CDR3 sequences, just under 20% of them seen once. Sequencing was performed on blood. These TCRs come from a man aged 40-49 years with Graves' ophthalmopathy.

The CDR3 DNA follows: TGCAGCCTCTGGGACAGGGCCGATGGCTACACCTTC. Translated, it gives CSLWDRADGYTF. The rearrangement joins TRBV20-1 to TRBJ1-2, with TRBD1 matching over 9 bases. This CDR3 is 12 amino acids long. Germline-derived CDR1 and CDR2 are DFQATT and SNEGSKA (reference sequence).

The J gene is TRBJ2-1, the V gene TRBV5-1, with 8 bases fitting TRBD2. The V gene's germline CDR1 is SGHRS and CDR2 YFSETQ. The CDR3 length is 14 residues. Trimming removed 1 base from V and 6 bases from J; junction bases left unmatched: 3. Here the CDR3 reads CASSLSGSFNEQFF. The DNA of the CDR3 is TGCGCCAGCAGCTTGAGCGGGAGTTTCAATGAGCAGTTCTTC.

The J gene is TRBJ2-1, the V gene TRBV27, with D possibly matching TRBD1 (5 bases). This CDR3 comprises 12 residues. Trimming stripped 9 bases from V and 14 bases from J, with 20 bases between. Per germline, CDR1 MNHEY and CDR2 SMNVEV (reference sequence). CDR3 amino acids: CASRGLRAQEFF. The CDR3 bases are TGTGCCAGTAGGGGATTACGAGCGCAGGAGTTCTTC.

The rearrangement uses TRBV9 and TRBJ1-1; a weak D match, TRBD1 (5 bases). Between the trimmed V and J ends, which lost 3 bases and 2 bases, there was a span of 8 bases. The CDR3 runs to 13 residues. The germline gives CDR1 SGDLS, CDR2 YYNGEE. The DNA for the CDR3 is TGTGCCAGCAGCGGGACATTTAACACTGAAGCTTTCTTT. It translates to CASSGTFNTEAFF.

Ten or more counts support this clonotype. This rearrangement joins TRBV7-9 to TRBJ2-1, with TRBD2 matching 8 bases. The CDR3 covers 15 residues. Germline V lookup: CDR1 SEHNR, CDR2 FQNEAQ (reference sequence). V trimming: 5 bases; J trimming: 6 bases; junction bases outside the gene matches: 9. The CDR3 loop reads CASSPDGRAFNEQFF. DNA for the CDR3: TGTGCCAGCAGCCCGGACGGGAGGGCCTTCAATGAGCAGTTCTTC. Filled out from reference TRBV7-9 and TRBJ2-1, the complete variable domain reads DTGVSQNPRHKITKRGQNVTFRCDPISEHNRLYWYRQTLGQGPEFLTYFQNEAQLEKSRLLSDRFSAERPKGSFSTLEIQRTEQGDSAMYLCASSPDGRAFNEQFFGPGTRLTVL.

The chain has TRBV7-2 and TRBJ1-1; D is unclear. This CDR3 is built from 14 residues. Germline lookup yields CDR1 SGHTA and CDR2 FQGNSA. Trimming left V 4 bases short and J 0 bases short, with 9 bases between. Here the CDR3 reads CASSSKYMNTEAFF. The CDR3 nucleotides read TGTGCCAGCAGCTCCAAGTACATGAACACTGAAGCTTTCTTT.

This clonotype has only a few counts. The CDR3 spells CASTPGFQKYYEQYF. In DNA, the CDR3 is TGTGCCAGCACCCCTGGGTTTCAGAAATACTACGAGCAGTACTTC. The V gene is TRBV5-5, the J gene TRBJ2-7; no firm D call. V was shortened by 6 bases and J by 3 bases, with 19 bases between the two germline ends. The CDR3 runs 15 residues. The germline V gene encodes CDR1 SGHKS and CDR2 YYEKEE (reference sequence).

The chain recombines TRBV15 with TRBJ2-7, with no clear D. Germline lookup yields CDR1 LNHNV and CDR2 YYDKDF (reference sequence). The length of the CDR3 is 14 residues. The V end was cut by 0 bases, the J end by 6 bases, with 12 bases between. The CDR3 region is CATSRDGKEIEQYF. In nucleotides, the CDR3 is TGTGCCACCAGCAGAGATGGGAAGGAAATCGAGCAGTACTTC.

The chain carries TRBV15 and TRBJ2-7; D unresolved. This CDR3 comprises 14 residues. V was shortened by 0 bases and J by 5 bases, with 11 bases between the two germline ends. Germline CDR1 LNHNV, CDR2 YYDKDF (reference sequence). Here the CDR3 DNA reads TGTGCCACCAGCAGAGATCTGTTGACGGACGAGCAGTACTTC. Translated, it gives CATSRDLLTDEQYF.

This clonotype was seen ten or more times. The V call is TRBV3-1, the J call TRBJ2-3, with D tentatively TRBD1 (5 bases). V was shortened by 8 bases and J by 0 bases, with 12 bases between the two germline ends. The CDR3 length is 14 residues. The germline V gene has CDR1 LGHDT and CDR2 YNNKEL (reference sequence). CDR3 sequence: CASRPWGSTDTQYF. In DNA form, the CDR3 reads TGTGCCAGCCGACCCTGGGGCAGCACAGATACGCAGTATTTT.

This clonotype was seen at least ten times. V usage is TRBV7-9 and J usage is TRBJ2-7; D is possibly TRBD1 or TRBD2 (5 bases each). V lost 7 bases to trimming and J lost 3 bases, with 7 bases between them. Germline-derived CDR1 and CDR2 are SEHNR and FQNEAQ (reference sequence). The CDR3 spans 11 residues. The CDR3 reads CASMGDYEQYF. CDR3 DNA: TGTGCCAGCATGGGGGACTACGAGCAGTACTTC.